This T cell receptor beta chain came from a study of blood T cell repertoires in COVID-19. Study summary: Spain, Italy and the United States supplied samples that represented acute and convalescent COVID-19. Nucleic acid was either cDNA or gDNA, and it came from T cells, B-cell-depleted T cells, or PBMCs.

Original processing notes: Amplifying reference gene primers gave estimates of nucleated cell counts. Sequencing was performed with immunoSEQ multiplex PCR; in TCRdb, only in-frame clones are kept and a portion is missing. V and J calls and clone size follow that table, whereas D and trimming were derived from the DNA. Of 72,000 or so clones in the sample, roughly 80% were seen once. This clone came up once. J was trimmed by 2 bases and V by 3 bases; bases with no gene match: 5. CDR1 and CDR2 (germline): SGHTA, FQGNSA. The length of the CDR3 is 16 residues. The clonotype comes from a man older than 75 with active COVID-19. The material sequenced was peripheral blood. The V call is TRBV7-2, the J call TRBJ2-2; 8 bases match TRBD2. The CDR3 DNA is TGTGCCAGCAGCTTGGAGGGACTAGGAAACACCGGGGAGCTGTTTTTT. Translating gives CASSLEGLGNTGELFF.